A single sample gave rise to the 15 T cell receptor beta chains below, sequenced in a study of shared clonotypes between healthy human individuals. Some clones are missing from TCRdb's copy, which holds only in-frame ones; the method was immunoSEQ multiplex PCR. The sample yields about a million clones, 60% to 85% seen once. The sequenced sample was memory CD4+ T cells from PBMCs. Subset meaning: CD45RA-negative fraction. Source of these receptors: a man aged 18-30 years in good health. Some clones in this sample may be carry-over from other donors' samples.

This clone was detected only a few times. V usage is TRBV11-2 and J usage is TRBJ2-1; D remains ambiguous. Germline V lookup: CDR1 SGHAT, CDR2 FQNNGV. V was cut by 5 bases and J by 9 bases, with 20 bases left in between. The CDR3 length is 15 residues. CDR3 region: CASSPTNRRQGEQFF. The CDR3 nucleotides read TGTGCCAGCAGCCCCACAAACCGCAGACAAGGTGAGCAGTTCTTC.

The J gene is TRBJ2-7, the V gene TRBV6-5, with 8 bases aligning to TRBD1. Trimming took 6 bases from V and 0 from J; bases not matched to a gene: 7. This CDR3 spans 15 amino acids. In germline, CDR1 is MNHEY, CDR2 SVGAGI. This chain's CDR3 is CASSHRDRFSYEQYF. CDR3 sequence (DNA): TGTGCCAGCAGCCATAGGGACAGGTTCTCCTACGAGCAGTACTTC.

The chain carries TRBV28 and TRBJ2-1; D is unresolved. This CDR3 has 12 amino acids. The V gene's germline CDR1 is MDHEN and CDR2 SYDVKM. V lost 5 bases and J 6 bases, leaving 8 bases between the germline ends. The CDR3 protein is CASSRRSNEQFF. As DNA, the CDR3 is TGTGCCAGCAGTCGACGCTCCAATGAGCAGTTCTTC.

The gene calls are TRBV5-1 and TRBJ2-3; 15 nucleotides agree with TRBD2. This CDR3 has 20 residues. The V gene's germline CDR1 is SGHRS and CDR2 YFSETQ. The ends lost 2 bases at V and 0 bases at J; junction bases unmatched: 10. As DNA, the CDR3 is TGCGCCAGCAGCTTCCTGGGACTAGCGGGAGGTTCCGCTAGCACAGATACGCAGTATTTT. Translated, it gives CASSFLGLAGGSASTDTQYF.

Turning to this clone: The same CDR3 is also encoded by other DNA sequences in this sample. The chain recombines TRBV11-3 with TRBJ2-3; D remains ambiguous. This CDR3 is built from 15 residues. V was cut by 0 bases and J by 0 bases, with 7 bases left in between. From germline, CDR1 is SGHNT and CDR2 YENEEA. The CDR3 loop reads CASSLDGQSTDTQYF. The CDR3 DNA reads as TGTGCCAGCAGCTTAGATGGCCAGAGCACAGATACGCAGTATTTT.

The V and J genes are TRBV29-1 and TRBJ2-2; 7 nucleotides agree with TRBD1. Germline CDR1 and CDR2: SQVTM and ANQGSEA. The CDR3 is made up of 13 amino acids. Unmatched junction bases numbered 5, after V lost 6 bases and J lost 4 bases. The CDR3 nucleotides are TGCAGCGTCCGACACAGGGGCACCGGGGAGCTGTTTTTT. This translates into CSVRHRGTGELFF.

The genes are TRBV7-2 and TRBJ2-1, with 8 nucleotides matching TRBD2. Germline V gene data show CDR1 as SGHTA and CDR2 as FQGNSA. With V trimmed by 4 bases and J by 7 bases, 15 bases remained unmatched. This CDR3 has 17 residues. The CDR3 here is CASSSPSWAGGVNEQFF. The CDR3 DNA reads as TGTGCCAGCAGCTCCCCCTCTTGGGCGGGAGGAGTGAATGAGCAGTTCTTC.

The chain is built from TRBV18 and TRBJ2-7, with no clear D. Germline V lookup: CDR1 KGHSH, CDR2 LQKENI. Trimming left V 3 bases short and J 1 base short, with 7 bases between. The CDR3 is 13 residues long. CDR3 nucleotides: TGTGCCAGCTCACCCGGAATTTCCTACGAGCAGTACTTC. This gives the protein CASSPGISYEQYF.

Comment on this clone: A much bigger clone sits one base away, suggesting this may be a read error. The identical CDR3 is also encoded by other nucleotide sequences in the sample. The chain joins TRBV7-7 to TRBJ2-3; 9 positions match TRBD2. The J segment lost 1 base and the V segment lost 5 bases, leaving 1 base of the junction unmatched. The germline V gene has CDR1 SSHAT and CDR2 FNYEAQ (reference sequence). This CDR3 spans 14 amino acids. The chain's CDR3 is CASSRTSGTDTQYF. The CDR3 nucleotides read TGTGCCAGCAGCCGGACTAGCGGCACAGATACGCAGTATTTT.

V gene TRBV5-1 combines with J gene TRBJ1-4, with D perhaps TRBD1 (5 bases). This CDR3 has 14 residues. Germline V lookup: CDR1 SGHRS, CDR2 YFSETQ. Trimming pared 6 bases from V and 8 bases from J, leaving 17 bases between. The CDR3 protein is CASTFRTKWEKLFF. The CDR3 region has the DNA TGCGCCAGCACTTTTAGGACAAAGTGGGAAAAACTGTTTTTT.

The rearrangement links TRBV5-5 to TRBJ2-5; 7 bases are a match to TRBD1. The V gene end was trimmed by 0 bases and the J gene end by 3 bases; junction bases not matched to a gene: 2. Germline-derived CDR1 and CDR2 are SGHKS and YYEKEE (reference sequence). There are 14 residues in the CDR3. The CDR3: CASSLVTGKETQYF. CDR3 sequence (DNA): TGTGCCAGCAGCTTGGTGACAGGGAAAGAGACCCAGTACTTC.

This clone showed up just once. This chain uses TRBV27 with TRBJ2-7, with 8 nucleotides matching TRBD1. Germline CDR1 MNHEY, CDR2 SMNVEV (reference sequence). Trimming cost V 8 bases and J 5 bases; bases outside gene matches: 5. There are 12 residues in the CDR3. CDR3 nucleotides: TGTGCCAGCTGGACAGGGTACGACGAGCAGTACTTC. Protein: CASWTGYDEQYF.

This clone was detected a few times. The J gene is TRBJ1-1, the V gene TRBV28, with D uncertain. V lost 6 bases and J lost 7, with 9 bases in between. The germline V gene encodes CDR1 MDHEN and CDR2 SYDVKM. This CDR3 comprises 11 residues. CDR3 sequence reads: CASSSSLEAFF. In nucleotides, the CDR3 is TGTGCCAGCAGCTCATCCCTTGAAGCTTTCTTT.

J is TRBJ1-2 and V is TRBV18, with TRBD1 as a possible D gene (6 bases). The CDR3 runs 15 residues. Germline lookup yields CDR1 KGHSH and CDR2 LQKENI. V was cut by 1 base and J by 5 bases, with 14 bases left in between. CDR3 region: CASSPQEGDSYGYTF. The CDR3 DNA is TGTGCCAGCTCACCACAGGAGGGGGACTCTTATGGCTACACCTTC.

This sequence joins TRBV7-9 and TRBJ2-7; D not certain. Germline assignment: CDR1 SEHNR and CDR2 FQNEAQ (reference sequence). V dropped 1 base and J dropped 6 bases, with 7 bases sitting between them. The CDR3 spans 12 residues. The CDR3 spells CASSLEVGEQYF. The CDR3 DNA reads as TGTGCCAGCAGCTTAGAAGTCGGCGAGCAGTACTTC.